The 25 T cell receptor beta chains below all came from one sample that was sequenced in a study of CD8+ T cells in alopecia areata. The sequencing template was cDNA reverse transcribed from extracted RNA. Assay used: immunoSEQ multiplex PCR; TCRdb lists only in-frame clones, some missing. There are 150,000 to 200,000 clones in the sample; about 63% occur only once, and roughly 14% lies in the top ten. The material sequenced was CD4+ T cells sorted from blood, taken at week 0. The receptors were sampled from a human donor with alopecia areata.

The CDR3 protein is CASSGTASGANVLTF. The CDR3 DNA is TGTGCCAGCTCGGGGACAGCTTCTGGGGCCAACGTCCTGACTTTC. The rearrangement links TRBV18 to TRBJ2-6, with TRBD1 matching over 7 bases. CDR1 is KGHSH and CDR2 is LQKENI in the germline V gene. The CDR3 is made up of 15 amino acids. V shed 6 bases, J shed 1 base, and the junction held 3 bases outside the gene matches.

The gene calls are TRBV7-9 and TRBJ1-2; 9 bases match TRBD1. CDR1 is SEHNR and CDR2 is FQNEAQ in the germline V gene (reference sequence). The CDR3 covers 15 residues. The trim removed 5 bases at V and 5 bases at J, leaving 9 bases unmatched. The CDR3 DNA reads TGTGCCAGCAGCCGACGCGGTGGACAGGGGTATGGCTACACCTTC. Translation gives CASSRRGGQGYGYTF.

V gene TRBV29-1 combines with J gene TRBJ2-3; perhaps TRBD1 as D (5 bases). Trimming cost V 3 bases and J 0 bases, with 16 bases left between them. Looked up from germline, CDR1 is SQVTM and CDR2 is ANQGSEA. CDR3 size: 16 residues. CDR3 loop: CSVERWSGASTDTQYF. As DNA, the CDR3 is TGCAGCGTTGAGCGCTGGAGTGGGGCCAGCACAGATACGCAGTATTTT.

This clone was seen a few times. The rearrangement links TRBV4-2 to TRBJ2-5; weak D call: TRBD2 (5 bases). The germline CDR1 and CDR2 sequences are LGHNA and YNFKEQ. Trimming left V 2 bases short and J 2 bases short, with 6 bases between. This CDR3 spans 13 amino acids. CDR3 bases: TGTGCCAGCAGCCAAACGGGGCAAGAGACCCAGTACTTC. It specifies CASSQTGQETQYF.

This clone came up a few times. The chain carries TRBV11-2 and TRBJ2-2; 9 bases align to TRBD1. With 7 bases clipped from V and 5 bases from J, the junction kept 8 bases outside the gene matches. The V gene's germline CDR1 is SGHAT and CDR2 FQNNGV. This CDR3 has 15 amino acids. The CDR3 here is CASTQQGARTGELFF. CDR3 sequence (DNA): TGTGCCAGCACCCAACAGGGGGCCCGGACCGGGGAGCTGTTTTTT.

A few counts support this clone. The chain employs TRBV29-1 and TRBJ1-5; 8 nucleotides match TRBD1. The CDR3 consists of 12 residues. CDR1 is SQVTM and CDR2 is ANQGSEA in the germline V gene. V shed 7 bases and J 4 bases; nucleotides not matched to a gene: 3. The CDR3 region is CSGGQENQPQHF. CDR3 DNA sequence: TGCAGCGGGGGACAGGAAAATCAGCCCCAGCATTTT.

This rearrangement joins TRBV30 to TRBJ2-3; unclear D gene. CDR3 length: 13 amino acids. Germline V gene sequence: CDR1 GTSNPN, CDR2 SVGIG (reference sequence). The ends were cut back, 3 bases at V and 3 bases at J, with 10 bases in the middle. In DNA, the CDR3 is TGTGCCTGGAGCTTGGGCCGAACAGATACGCAGTATTTT. This gives the protein CAWSLGRTDTQYF. The full variable domain, with the rest looked up from reference TRBV30 and TRBJ2-3, is SQTIHQWPATLVQPVGSPLSLECTVEGTSNPNLYWYRQAAGRGLQLLFYSVGIGQISSEVPQNLSASRPQDRQFILSSKKLLLSDSGFYLCAWSLGRTDTQYFGPGTRLTVL.

Comments on this clone: One end of the junction is discordant with germline, which a read error may explain. The chain combines TRBV2 with TRBJ1-1, with 9 bases aligning to TRBD1. This CDR3 comprises 15 residues. Germline CDR1 and CDR2: SNHLY and FYNNEI. The CDR3 DNA is TGTGCCAGCAGGGAAGTACAGGGGGCAGGCACTGAAGCTTTCTTT. Translation gives CASREVQGAGTEAFF.

The rearrangement joins TRBV12-5 to TRBJ2-1; TRBD2 matches 14 bases. V was pared by 6 bases and J by 6 bases, with 1 base of the junction left unmatched. There are 14 residues in the CDR3. Germline-derived CDR1 and CDR2 are LGHNT and FRNRAP. Here the CDR3 DNA reads TGTGCTAGTGGGGGACTAGCGGGAGCCAATGAGCAGTTCTTC. It codes for CASGGLAGANEQFF.

The chain joins TRBV7-9 to TRBJ1-4; 10 positions match TRBD1. V gave up 1 base and J gave up 3 bases; unmatched junction bases: 5. Germline CDR1 SEHNR, CDR2 FQNEAQ (reference sequence). The CDR3 loop spans 17 amino acids. CDR3 DNA sequence: TGTGCCAGCAGCTTAGGGGGACAGGGGAAGTCTAATGAAAAACTGTTTTTT. This encodes CASSLGGQGKSNEKLFF.

The chain uses TRBV6-5 and TRBJ1-1; the D gene is possibly TRBD1 (6 bases). V was cut by 6 bases and J by 6 bases, with 14 bases left in between. The CDR3 is made up of 13 amino acids. Germline V lookup: CDR1 MNHEY, CDR2 SVGAGI. The CDR3 reads CASSPPQGPEAFF. Written as DNA, the CDR3 is TGTGCCAGCAGCCCTCCTCAGGGGCCTGAAGCTTTCTTT.

With respect to this clone: The sample carries other DNA sequences with the same CDR3. This rearrangement joins TRBV15 to TRBJ2-5; D remains ambiguous. The CDR3 runs 12 residues. CDR1 is LNHNV and CDR2 is YYDKDF in the germline V gene (reference sequence). Trimming shortened V by 1 base and J by 4 bases, and 4 bases separated the two germline ends. Here the CDR3 reads CATSRGVETQYF. The CDR3 DNA is TGTGCCACCAGCAGAGGGGTAGAGACCCAGTACTTC.

In its sample, this clone was seen a few times. V is TRBV4-1 and J is TRBJ2-5; 11 bases are shared with TRBD2. The V and J ends lost 2 bases and 0 bases, in that order; junction bases with no gene match: 2. CDR3 length: 16 amino acids. The germline V gene has CDR1 MGHRA and CDR2 YSYEKL. CDR3 sequence: CASSQPSGGYQETQYF. DNA of the CDR3: TGCGCCAGCAGCCAACCTAGCGGGGGGTACCAAGAGACCCAGTACTTC.

This clone was seen only once. The CDR3 region is CAWSARRGNSPLHF. The CDR3 region has the DNA TGTGCCTGGAGTGCAAGAAGGGGGAATTCACCCCTCCACTTT. The chain links TRBV30 to TRBJ1-6, with D possibly matching TRBD1 (6 bases). The CDR3 extends over 14 amino acids. V was cut by 1 base and J by 7 bases, with 11 bases left in between. Germline V gives CDR1 GTSNPN, CDR2 SVGIG (reference sequence). The whole variable domain, remainder taken from reference TRBV30 and TRBJ1-6, is SQTIHQWPATLVQPVGSPLSLECTVEGTSNPNLYWYRQAAGRGLQLLFYSVGIGQISSEVPQNLSASRPQDRQFILSSKKLLLSDSGFYLCAWSARRGNSPLHFGNGTRLTVT.

The rearrangement links TRBV6-1 to TRBJ2-3; TRBD2 matches 11 bases. Germline values: CDR1 MNHNS, CDR2 SASEGT. J gave up 3 bases and V 6 bases, and 5 bases lay outside the gene matches. CDR3 length equals 15 residues. CDR3 sequence: CASRPSGGRTDTQYF. The CDR3 DNA reads as TGTGCCAGCAGGCCTAGCGGGGGGCGGACAGATACGCAGTATTTT.

The rearrangement joins TRBV2 to TRBJ1-5; D is possibly TRBD1 (6 bases). Germline assignment: CDR1 SNHLY and CDR2 FYNNEI. This CDR3 has 15 amino acids. With 8 bases removed from V and 4 bases from J, the gap between germline ends came to 18 bases. CDR3: CASGSPGAPNQPQHF. As DNA, the CDR3 is TGTGCCAGCGGGAGCCCAGGGGCCCCAAATCAGCCCCAGCATTTT. Full variable domain (missing parts from reference TRBV2 and TRBJ1-5): EPEVTQTPSHQVTQMGQEVILRCVPISNHLYFYWYRQILGQKVEFLVSFYNNEISEKSEIFDDQFSVERPDGSNFTLKIRSTKLEDSAMYFCASGSPGAPNQPQHFGDGTRLSIL.

This chain connects TRBV14 to TRBJ2-1; 9 nucleotides agree with TRBD2. The CDR3 is made up of 16 amino acids. V shed 4 bases, J shed 4 bases, and the junction held 8 bases outside the gene matches. Germline V CDR1 and CDR2: SGHDN, FVKESK. In nucleotides, the CDR3 is TGTGCCAGCAGCCGACGAAGCGGGGGGTTTTACAATGAGCAGTTCTTC. Translation: CASSRRSGGFYNEQFF.

The chain employs TRBV2 and TRBJ2-1; 10 nucleotides match TRBD2. Germline V gene lookup returns CDR1 SNHLY and CDR2 FYNNEI. CDR3 length equals 15 residues. The ends lost 6 bases at V and 4 bases at J; junction bases unmatched: 6. DNA of the CDR3: TGTGCCAGCAGAGTAGCGGGGGGATCATACAATGAGCAGTTCTTC. The encoded protein is CASRVAGGSYNEQFF.

In its sample, this clone was seen a few times. V usage is TRBV29-1 and J usage is TRBJ1-1; no firm D call. Germline V gene lookup returns CDR1 SQVTM and CDR2 ANQGSEA. Trimming took 5 bases from V and 1 from J, leaving 5 bases between them. The CDR3 loop spans 11 amino acids. As DNA, the CDR3 is TGCAGCGTTAGCCAGAACACTGAAGCTTTCTTT. Translated, it gives CSVSQNTEAFF. The whole variable domain, filled in from reference TRBV29-1 and TRBJ1-1, reads SAVISQKPSRDICQRGTSLTIQCQVDSQVTMMFWYRQQPGQSLTLIATANQGSEATYESGFVIDKFPISRPNLTFSTLTVSNMSPEDSSIYLCSVSQNTEAFFGQGTRLTVV.

The V call is TRBV29-1, the J call TRBJ1-5; D uncertain. V lost 8 bases and J lost 2, with 13 bases in between. Germline CDR1 is SQVTM and CDR2 is ANQGSEA. The CDR3 extends over 13 amino acids. The CDR3 region is CSPCLEGNQPQHF. CDR3 nucleotides: TGCAGCCCCTGCCTGGAGGGCAATCAGCCCCAGCATTTT.

This clone was observed a handful of times. The chain joins TRBV9 to TRBJ1-4; D unresolved. This CDR3 spans 13 amino acids. Germline-derived CDR1 and CDR2 are SGDLS and YYNGEE. Trimming took off 2 bases at V and 4 bases at J, with 6 bases between the two ends. CDR3 protein: CASSVQDNEKLFF. CDR3 nucleotide sequence: TGTGCCAGCAGCGTCCAAGATAATGAAAAACTGTTTTTT.

The chain couples TRBV5-1 to TRBJ2-1, with TRBD1 as a possible D gene (5 bases). Trimming shortened V by 3 bases and J by 6 bases, and 7 bases separated the two germline ends. The germline V gene has CDR1 SGHRS and CDR2 YFSETQ. The CDR3 extends over 12 amino acids. This chain's CDR3 is CASSSGRNEQFF. The CDR3, as DNA: TGCGCCAGCAGCTCAGGGCGCAATGAGCAGTTCTTC.

Comments on this clone: The identical CDR3 is also encoded by other nucleotide sequences in the sample. The gene calls are TRBV18 and TRBJ2-5; a possible D gene is TRBD1 (5 bases). Germline-derived CDR1 and CDR2 are KGHSH and LQKENI. V gave up 3 bases and J gave up 2 bases, with 7 bases separating them. This CDR3 has 13 residues. DNA of the CDR3: TGTGCCAGCTCACCGAACAGGCAAGAGACCCAGTACTTC. Translating gives CASSPNRQETQYF.

This clone was counted a few times. Other nucleotide sequences in the sample specify the same CDR3. The J gene is TRBJ2-7, the V gene TRBV7-8; the D is unclear. Germline V lookup: CDR1 SGHVS, CDR2 FQNEAQ. Trimming stripped 2 bases from V and 1 base from J, with 0 bases between. CDR3 length equals 11 residues. Here the CDR3 reads CASSLSYEQYF. CDR3 bases: TGTGCCAGCAGCTTATCCTACGAGCAGTACTTC.

V gene TRBV14 combines with J gene TRBJ1-6, with D perhaps matching TRBD1 (6 bases). Germline-derived CDR1 and CDR2 are SGHDN and FVKESK. Trimming removed 1 base at V and 14 bases at J, with 15 bases between. The CDR3 is 14 residues long. The CDR3 reads CASSQVGLGATLHF. The CDR3 DNA sequence: TGTGCCAGCAGCCAAGTGGGGTTGGGGGCCACCCTCCACTTT.